One and the same sample provided the 3 T cell receptor beta chains below, sequenced in a study of T-cell memory formation after mild COVID-19. MiXCR was run by TCRdb on the 5' RACE reads, yielding one entry per CDR3 protein. Of 60,000 to 65,000 distinct CDR3 sequences in the sample, about a tenth were seen once. Sequencing was performed on PBMCs or a T cell subset sorted from them (not recorded which). The receptors come from a man younger than 35 who had mild COVID-19 (a few samples of this study predate the infection). Cell type and time point are not known.

This clonotype was picked up a small number of times. The chain carries TRBV6-2 or TRBV6-3 and TRBJ1-5, with a weak D call TRBD1 (5 bases). The CDR3 has 14 amino acids. The V gene lost 3 bases and the J gene lost 6 bases, with 12 bases spanning the gap. Germline loops: CDR1 MNHEY, CDR2 SVGEGT. CDR3 DNA sequence: TGTGCCAGCAGTTATTGGGCAGGGAGTCAGCCCCAGCATTTT. Translating gives CASSYWAGSQPQHF.

This clonotype was seen repeatedly, ten times or more. The gene calls are TRBV29-1 and TRBJ1-1; no definite D call. The CDR3 runs to 10 residues. Per germline, CDR1 SQVTM and CDR2 ANQGSEA. The chain's CDR3 is CMVTNTEAFF. CDR3 in DNA: TGCATGGTTACGAACACTGAAGCTTTCTTT. Full variable domain (missing parts from reference TRBV29-1 and TRBJ1-1): SAVISQKPSRDICQRGTSLTIQCQVDSQVTMMFWYRQQPGQSLTLIATANQGSEATYESGFVIDKFPISRPNLTFSTLTVSNMSPEDSSIYLCMVTNTEAFFGQGTRLTVV.

The V and J genes are TRBV20-1 and TRBJ2-2; the D gene is possibly TRBD1 (5 bases). V gave up 3 bases and J gave up 1 base, with 12 bases separating them. The CDR3 loop spans 15 amino acids. Germline CDR1 DFQATT, CDR2 SNEGSKA (reference sequence). CDR3 bases: TGCAGTGCTAGTAGGGGCGTGGGGAACACCGGGGAGCTGTTTTTT. Amino acids: CSASRGVGNTGELFF.